These 3 T cell receptor beta chains came from one sample sequenced in a study of T cell repertoires in cytomegalovirus infection. In TCRdb, the reads were re-called with MiXCR into one record per CDR3 protein. The data contain 200,000 to 300,000 distinct CDR3 sequences, 9% to 15% of them singletons. The material sequenced was PBMCs. The receptors stem from a human donor in good health (CMV status not recorded). Some clones in this sample may be carry-over from other donors' samples.

This clonotype was counted ten times or more. This chain links TRBV6-2 or TRBV6-3 with TRBJ2-2; 14 bases are shared with TRBD2. The V segment lost 4 bases and the J segment 4 bases; nucleotides outside the gene matches: 11. The germline V gene encodes CDR1 MNHEY and CDR2 SVGEGT. There are 19 residues in the CDR3. The CDR3: CASSFDPGTSGRATGELFF. In DNA form, the CDR3 reads TGTGCCAGCAGTTTCGACCCCGGGACTAGCGGGAGAGCCACCGGGGAGCTGTTTTTT.

This clonotype has just a few counts. The chain uses TRBV5-6 and TRBJ2-7; D could derive from TRBD1 or TRBD2 (5 bases each). CDR1 is SGHDT and CDR2 is YYEEEE in the germline V gene. The V end was cut by 4 bases, the J end by 2 bases, with 10 bases between. The CDR3 has 13 residues. CDR3 region: CASSTGRAYEQYF. CDR3 sequence (DNA): TGTGCCAGCAGCACGGGACGAGCCTACGAGCAGTACTTC. The complete variable domain, with remaining parts taken from reference TRBV5-6 and TRBJ2-7, reads DAGVTQSPTHLIKTRGQQVTLRCSPKSGHDTVSWYQQALGQGPQFIFQYYEEEERQRGNFPDRFSGHQFPNYSSELNVNALLLGDSALYLCASSTGRAYEQYFGPGTRLTVT.

This clonotype was seen at least ten times. V gene TRBV4-2 combines with J gene TRBJ2-2; D possibly corresponds to TRBD2 (6 bases). The V end was cut by 0 bases, the J end by 1 base, with 9 bases between. The length of the CDR3 is 16 residues. CDR1 is LGHNA and CDR2 is YNFKEQ in the germline V gene. Here the CDR3 reads CASSQEASVNTGELFF. CDR3 DNA: TGTGCCAGCAGCCAAGAGGCTAGCGTGAACACCGGGGAGCTGTTTTTT.